Here is one T cell receptor beta chain with its context. The antigen is not known. Sequencing used immunoSEQ multiplex PCR; TCRdb keeps in-frame clones, though not all of them. The sample has roughly 200,000 clones; roughly 73% are singletons. This specimen belongs to a study of cytotoxic CD8 clonotypes in ibrutinib-treated CLL. Background on the study: Partial responses totalled approximately 24 and complete responses 2; after median approximately 62 months, roughly 14 remained remitted and roughly twelve progressed. Specimens for response were gathered following a median about a year of therapy, spanning 6 to 36.

Trimming removed 0 bases at V and 9 bases at J, with 13 bases between. The CDR3 length is 15 residues. The V gene's germline CDR1 is SGHRS and CDR2 YFSETQ. Study results and limitations: At ibrutinib response, clonality increased, and at progression it declined back toward baseline.

The chain carries TRBV5-1 and TRBJ1-6; possibly TRBD1 for D (6 bases). The source material was PBMCs, sampled after 12 months of ibrutinib treatment. This sequence originates from a human donor with chronic lymphocytic leukemia. The CDR3 reads CASSLEGEKGSPLHF. The CDR3 DNA follows: TGCGCCAGCAGCTTGGAGGGGGAGAAGGGTTCACCCCTCCACTTT.